This TCR beta chain stems from a study of regulatory T cells in long-lasting Graves disease. In regard to this clonotype: A much larger clone sits a single nucleotide away, making a read error possible.

Time point noted: newly diagnosed GD, antithyroid drugs for less than 3 months. The TCR library was made from RNA extracted from PBMCs. The germline gives CDR1 DFQATT, CDR2 SNEGSKA (reference sequence). The V and J ends lost 1 base and 5 bases respectively, with 11 bases between them. This CDR3 contains 13 residues. Arm-PCR of CDR3 regions and iRepertoire HTBI primers were used to build TCR beta libraries. One entry per CDR3 protein, called by TCRdb with MiXCR from the multiplex PCR reads. The sample has 600,000 to 650,000 distinct CDR3 sequences, 15% to 20% seen once. This sample also appeared in a second study, on T cells in Graves' hyperthyroidism and ophthalmopathy.

This receptor was identified in a woman in her twenties or thirties with Graves disease. V and J are TRBV20-1 and TRBJ2-5; no clear D gene. The specimen was peripheral blood mononuclear cells (PBMCs), collected at new diagnosis, from a patient treated with antithyroid drugs. CDR3 bases: TGCAGTGCTAGAGGGACGGGTATGGAGACCCAGTACTTC. As protein: CSARGTGMETQYF.